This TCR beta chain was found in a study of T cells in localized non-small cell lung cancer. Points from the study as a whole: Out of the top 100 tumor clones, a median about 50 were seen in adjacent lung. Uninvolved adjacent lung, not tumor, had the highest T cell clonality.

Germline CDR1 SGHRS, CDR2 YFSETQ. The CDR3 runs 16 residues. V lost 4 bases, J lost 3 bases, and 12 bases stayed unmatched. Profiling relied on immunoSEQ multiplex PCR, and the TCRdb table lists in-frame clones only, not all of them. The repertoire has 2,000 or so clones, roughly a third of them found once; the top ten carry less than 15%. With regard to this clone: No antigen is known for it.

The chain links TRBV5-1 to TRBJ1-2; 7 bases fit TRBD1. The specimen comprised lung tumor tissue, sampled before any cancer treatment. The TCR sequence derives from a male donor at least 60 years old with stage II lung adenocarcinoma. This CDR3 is CASSGWDRSTDYGYTF. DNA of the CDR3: TGCGCCAGCAGCGGTTGGGACAGATCTACGGACTATGGCTACACCTTC.